Below, one TCR beta chain is given with its context. Antigen: not known. This sample stems from a study of cytomegalovirus exposure and HLA in healthy donors. Study observations and caveats: Researchers counted approximately 160 TCR beta chains as cytomegalovirus-associated. Rarity held for most TCR sequences, but there were some public TCRs that occurred in many donors.

This table comes from immunoSEQ multiplex PCR, and its TCRdb copy is limited to in-frame clones, with some not included. Of 150,000 to 200,000 clones in the sample, 85% were seen once. Losses at the gene ends were 3 bases for V and 5 bases for J; bases not matched to a gene: 7. Per the germline V gene, CDR1 is KGHSH and CDR2 is LQKENI. The CDR3 totals 14 residues. This chain joins TRBV18 and TRBJ2-7; 7 bases line up with TRBD2. Input material: PBMCs. The receptor comes from a man between 18 and 35 years old in good health and CMV-seropositive. The CDR3 region has the DNA TGTGCCAGCTCACCGGGGGGGTTCGGGAACGAGCAGTACTTC. Translated: CASSPGGFGNEQYF.